A selection of T cell receptor beta chains follows, all from one sample in a study of T cells in Graves' hyperthyroidism and ophthalmopathy. TCRdb recomputed calls from the multiplex PCR reads with MiXCR, one row per CDR3 protein. The sample lists roughly 380,000 distinct CDR3 sequences; approximately 13% were seen once. The sequencing sample was made of blood. All receptors derive from a woman aged 60-75 years with Graves' hyperthyroidism. The CDR3 runs from the conserved cysteine through the conserved F or W. The order of the fields is J gene, V gene, CDR3 protein.

TRBJ2-1,TRBV6-9,CASSYSGGRASYNEQFF
TRBJ2-5,TRBV6-1,CASSPLSGIFKVQYF
TRBJ2-7,TRBV28,CASSPSDRWPEQYF
TRBJ2-2,TRBV27,CASRLSSNTGELFF
TRBJ2-3,TRBV20-1,CSRSGRADGTDTQYF
TRBJ1-1,TRBV28,CASRTFEGGTEAFF
TRBJ2-3,TRBV4-2,CASSPTGGRTDTQYF
TRBJ2-3,TRBV12-3/TRBV12-4,CASSRLARDHTQYF
TRBJ2-5,TRBV5-6,CASSRQGTEESQYF
TRBJ2-7,TRBV4-1,CASSHSQSGGQTYEQCF
TRBJ1-2,TRBV6-1,CASSPVSQGALYGYTF
TRBJ2-3,TRBV29-1,CSVAPREPIGPDTQYF
TRBJ1-1,TRBV2,CASSAQRESNTEAFF
TRBJ1-1,TRBV5-1,CASSFDRPISNTEAFF
TRBJ1-4,TRBV25-1,CASSALTNEKLFF
TRBJ1-1,TRBV7-9,CASTPLTWNTEAFF
TRBJ2-2,TRBV5-6,CASSTNLAGLTGELFF
TRBJ2-2,TRBV5-1,CASRGQASNTGELFF
TRBJ1-1,TRBV11-2,CASSPRPDHTEAFF
TRBJ2-1,TRBV5-6,CASSYGTTNEQFF
TRBJ1-1,TRBV30,CAWSFTENTEAFF